The clone carrying this TCR beta chain was seen a few times. Its cognate antigen is unknown. The data are from a study of CD8+CD57+ T cells in acquired aplastic anemia. Using genomic DNA as the template, TCR beta VDJ and CDR3 profiling was carried out. Each CDR3 protein gets one entry after TCRdb re-called the reads with MiXCR. Of 150,000 or so distinct CDR3 sequences in the sample, around half were seen once. The authors sequenced patients whose flow cytometry had shown CD8+CD57+ cell expansion. The CDR3 runs to 13 residues. Germline loops: CDR1 SEHNR, CDR2 FQNEAQ (reference sequence). Trimming stripped 3 bases from V and 3 bases from J, with 8 bases between. Broader study findings: More than 25 was the count of CD8+ CDR3 sequences that patients shared with controls.

The receptor comes from a human donor with aplastic anemia. Specimen: sorted CD4+, CD8+, or CD8+CD57+ T cells (not recorded which) from PBMCs. The V gene is TRBV7-9, the J gene TRBJ1-2; D is possibly TRBD1 (6 bases). The CDR3 coding sequence is TGTGCCAGCAGCTTCACAGGGCACTATGGCTACACCTTC. Protein: CASSFTGHYGYTF.